The source of this T cell receptor beta chain is a study of cytomegalovirus exposure and HLA in healthy donors. Background on the study: A preliminary data release comprised 80 million to 95 million unique TCRs obtained from HLA-typed donors. Study findings and constraints: TCR beta chain V- and J-gene trimming was linked, in a later analysis, to a missense variant in DCLRE1C. TCR beta V segments were, for the most part, productive about 87% or about 30% of the time in an earlier analysis.

Healthy bone marrow donors formed the donor group. Vbeta (60) and Jbeta (13) primers were used in the PCR. TCRdb's copy holds only in-frame clones and misses some; the assay was immunoSEQ multiplex PCR. This table has fewer than 150,000 clones, 80% appearing once. The length of the CDR3 is 14 residues. Germline trimming cut 7 bases from V and 2 bases from J; bases unmatched to any gene: 7. The V gene's germline CDR1 is ENHRY and CDR2 SYGVKD. To note about this clone: Antigen unknown.

The receptor's source is a male donor in good health and CMV-seronegative. This chain links TRBV10-3 with TRBJ1-2; 7 nucleotides line up with TRBD1. Sequenced material: PBMCs. This CDR3 is CAIKAGGNNYGYTF. The DNA for the CDR3 is TGTGCCATCAAAGCAGGGGGTAACAACTATGGCTACACCTTC.